The rows below give T cell receptor beta chains drawn from one sample of a study of T cell repertoires in aging, cancer and after chemotherapy. TCRdb recomputed calls from the multiplex PCR reads with MiXCR, one row per CDR3 protein. The sample has 1,500 to 1,700 distinct CDR3 sequences, just under 55% seen once. The sequencing sample was made of blood. Receptors were obtained from a human donor with a blood cancer. Each CDR3 is given with its conserved first and last residue. The D gene is left open where the match is weak. The size of a clone is reported for some rows only, either as once, few or many, or as a class for expanded clones.

J gene,V gene,D gene,clone size,CDR3 protein,CDR3 DNA
TRBJ2-7,TRBV4-2,NA,medium-sized,CASSQDDGSSYEQYF,TGTGCCAGCAGCCAAGATGACGGGTCTTCCTACGAGCAGTACTTC
TRBJ1-2,TRBV6-5,NA,NA,CASSYSGGGAYGYTF,TGTGCCAGCAGTTACTCAGGGGGGGGCGCTTATGGCTACACCTTC
TRBJ2-5,TRBV7-9,TRBD1,NA,CASSGPGQGKFSQETQYF,TGTGCCAGCAGCGGACCGGGACAGGGGAAATTTAGCCAAGAGACCCAGTACTTC
TRBJ2-1,TRBV19,TRBD2,hyperexpanded,CASKPTSGPYNEQFF,TGTGCCAGTAAACCGACTAGCGGGCCATACAATGAGCAGTTCTTC
TRBJ2-5,TRBV6-5,TRBD2,NA,CASSYPRTSGQETQYF,TGTGCCAGCAGTTACCCTCGGACTAGCGGGCAAGAGACCCAGTACTTC
TRBJ1-6,TRBV19,NA,NA,CASSIGPGRLSPLHF,TGTGCCAGTAGTATCGGCCCCGGAAGGCTGTCACCCCTCCACTTT
TRBJ2-2,TRBV6-1,NA,NA,CASPGGQTNTGELFF,TGTGCCAGCCCTGGGGGGCAGACGAACACCGGGGAGCTGTTTTTT
TRBJ2-7,TRBV28,NA,medium-sized,CASSRSGSRSYEQYF,TGTGCCAGCAGTCGATCAGGGAGCCGCTCCTACGAGCAGTACTTC
TRBJ2-7,TRBV27,TRBD2,NA,CASRPGLAESYEQYF,TGTGCCAGCAGACCGGGACTAGCGGAATCCTACGAGCAGTACTTC
TRBJ2-1,TRBV7-9,NA,medium-sized,CASSLVTVNEQFF,TGTGCCAGCAGCTTAGTCACAGTAAATGAGCAGTTCTTC
TRBJ2-2,TRBV27,NA,once,CASISVTGELFF,TGTGCCAGCATTTCGGTCACCGGGGAGCTGTTTTTT
TRBJ1-1,TRBV29-1,TRBD1,once,CSGGQGGNTEAFF,TGCAGCGGGGGACAGGGAGGGAACACTGAAGCTTTCTTT
TRBJ1-3,TRBV12-3/TRBV12-4,NA,NA,CASTSAEAHEQYFGPDSGNTIYF,NA
TRBJ2-7,TRBV15,NA,NA,CATSRASPGEQYF,TGTGCCACCAGCAGAGCATCCCCGGGGGAGCAGTACTTC
TRBJ2-5,TRBV29-1,TRBD1,NA,CSVEDRVDQETQYF,TGCAGCGTCGAAGACAGGGTGGATCAAGAGACCCAGTACTTC
TRBJ1-5,TRBV28,NA,medium-sized,CASMPPGVRSNQPQHF,TGTGCCAGCATGCCCCCAGGGGTTAGGAGCAATCAGCCCCAGCATTTT
TRBJ1-1,TRBV29-1,TRBD1,NA,CSVEGPGQGTNTEAFF,TGCAGCGTTGAAGGGCCGGGACAGGGTACGAACACTGAAGCTTTCTTT
TRBJ2-1,TRBV27,TRBD2,NA,CASIEMGGSSYNEQFF,TGTGCCAGCATCGAGATGGGGGGGAGTTCCTACAATGAGCAGTTCTTC
TRBJ2-7,TRBV20-1,NA,NA,CCLGQGPYEQYF,TGTTGTTTGGGGCAGGGGCCCTACGAGCAGTACTTC
TRBJ1-1,TRBV6-2/TRBV6-3,TRBD1,large,CASRTGAGVAFF,TGTGCCAGCAGGACAGGGGCAGGTGTTGCTTTCTTT
TRBJ1-2,TRBV20-1,NA,few,CSARAGRGRDGYTF,TGCAGTGCTAGAGCCGGCCGGGGGCGAGATGGCTACACCTTC
TRBJ2-3,TRBV6-2/TRBV6-3,TRBD2,NA,CASRPLAGGDTQYF,TGTGCCAGCAGACCACTAGCGGGGGGAGATACGCAGTATTTT
TRBJ2-7,TRBV5-6,NA,once,CASSLGMGGYEQYF,TGTGCCAGCAGCTTGGGTATGGGGGGCTACGAGCAGTACTTC
TRBJ2-5,TRBV19,TRBD2,NA,CASSMGGAGGQETQYF,TGTGCCAGTAGTATGGGGGGGGCGGGGGGGCAAGAGACCCAGTACTTC
TRBJ1-2,TRBV30,NA,NA,CAWSLGDGRFNYGYTF,TGTGCCTGGAGCTTAGGGGACGGCCGATTTAACTATGGCTACACCTTC
TRBJ1-5,TRBV30,NA,once,CAWSANGPQHF,TGTGCCTGGAGTGCTAACGGACCCCAGCATTTT
TRBJ1-5,TRBV6-1,NA,medium-sized,CASQWEGNQPQHF,TGTGCCAGCCAATGGGAGGGCAATCAGCCCCAGCATTTT
TRBJ2-3,TRBV4-2,NA,medium-sized,CASSQGGGPTDTQYF,TGTGCCAGCAGCCAGGGGGGGGGCCCCACAGATACGCAGTATTTT
TRBJ2-7,TRBV20-1,NA,medium-sized,CSARANPEQYF,TGCAGTGCTAGAGCAAACCCTGAGCAGTACTTC
TRBJ2-7,TRBV6-4,NA,once,CASSDSARYEQYF,TGTGCCAGCAGTGACTCTGCGAGATACGAGCAGTACTTC
TRBJ2-3,TRBV6-2/TRBV6-3,NA,large,CASTPRLGGDTQYF,TGTGCCAGCACCCCCAGACTAGGGGGAGATACGCAGTATTTT
TRBJ1-6,TRBV27,TRBD1,few,CASSPQSPGQGTYNSPLHF,TGTGCCAGCAGTCCCCAATCGCCCGGACAGGGGACCTATAATTCACCCCTCCACTTT
TRBJ2-3,TRBV18,NA,NA,CASSPKTTDTQYF,TGTGCCAGCTCACCGAAGACCACAGATACGCAGTATTTT
TRBJ2-7,TRBV5-1,TRBD1,few,CASSSTGTTYEQYF,TGCGCCAGCAGCTCGACAGGGACCACCTACGAGCAGTACTTC
TRBJ2-3,TRBV29-1,TRBD1,NA,CSVRGGQGSPDTQYF,TGCAGCGTTAGGGGGGGACAGGGGTCACCAGATACGCAGTATTTT
TRBJ2-7,TRBV29-1,TRBD1,few,CSVDGTGGSKNKNEQYF,TGCAGCGTTGACGGGACAGGGGGATCGAAAAACAAGAACGAGCAGTACTTC
TRBJ2-1,TRBV29-1,TRBD2,hyperexpanded,CSGMIPSGGYNEQFF,TGCAGCGGCATGATTCCTAGCGGGGGTTACAATGAGCAGTTCTTC
TRBJ2-3,TRBV6-4,TRBD2,large,CASSDGGLAGGDTQYF,TGTGCCAGCAGTGACGGTGGACTAGCGGGGGGAGATACGCAGTATTTT
TRBJ2-5,TRBV27,TRBD1,NA,CASSPPTGTFQETQYF,TGTGCCAGCAGTCCCCCGACAGGGACCTTCCAAGAGACCCAGTACTTC
TRBJ1-1,TRBV6-5,TRBD1,NA,CASIYVRQGNAFEAFF,TGTGCCAGCATTTACGTCCGACAGGGCAACGCCTTTGAAGCTTTCTTT